These 21 T cell receptor beta chains share one sample of origin, sequenced in a study of neurological immune-mediated disorders. MiXCR, applied by TCRdb to the 5' RACE reads, yields one record per CDR3 protein. The sample has about 99,000 distinct CDR3 sequences, 11% seen once. Regarding time point: longitudinal time-point 3. The sample comprised PBMCs. The receptor set was obtained from a female donor with HTLV-1-associated myelopathy (HAM/TSP).

This clonotype was seen at least ten times. The chain has TRBV5-6 and TRBJ1-2, with D possibly being TRBD1 (6 bases). Trimming cost V 1 base and J 2 bases, with 18 bases left between them. CDR3 length: 17 residues. Germline V lookup: CDR1 SGHDT, CDR2 YYEEEE. The CDR3 bases are TGTGCCAGCAGCTTGACGGATGACAGGCCGATAAACTATGGCTACACCTTC. Translating it yields CASSLTDDRPINYGYTF.

This clonotype was counted at least ten times. The chain couples TRBV7-7 to TRBJ2-1; TRBD2 is a possible D gene (6 bases). V lost 5 bases to trimming and J lost 6 bases, with 11 bases between them. Germline CDR1 reads SSHAT; CDR2 reads FNYEAQ (reference sequence). The CDR3 is 13 amino acids. The CDR3 DNA sequence: TGTGCCAGCAGCGCCGGACTAATCAATGAGCAGTTCTTC. Translating it yields CASSAGLINEQFF.

As to this clonotype: Given a much more abundant clone one base away, this may be a read error. The gene calls are TRBV7-2 and TRBJ1-1; D ambiguous. The V end lost 7 bases, the J end lost 1 base, and 13 bases lay between the germline ends. The CDR3 contains 14 residues. The V gene's germline CDR1 is SGHTA and CDR2 FQGNSA. Here the CDR3 DNA reads TGTGCCAGCAACCACCTTACAGAGAACACTGAAGCTTTCTTT. It is translated as CASNHLTENTEAFF.

The table lists this clonotype with many counts. The chain carries TRBV6-5 and TRBJ2-4; TRBD1 matches 7 bases. The trim removed 5 bases at V and 3 bases at J, leaving 16 bases unmatched. This CDR3 comprises 18 residues. Germline assignment: CDR1 MNHEY and CDR2 SVGAGI. CDR3 nucleotide sequence: TGTGCCAGCAGTCCCCAGCAGGGGGTCAGTTGGGACAAAAACATTCAGTACTTC. Its protein product is CASSPQQGVSWDKNIQYF.

Ten or more counts support this clonotype. This chain links TRBV21-1 with TRBJ1-2; TRBD1, as called in the table, went unchecked against the DNA. TRBV21-1 is a pseudogene segment. CDR3 length: 17 amino acids. The CDR3 sequence: CASSKMGPDRRVYGYTF. The CDR3 DNA follows: TGTGCCAGCAGCAAAATGGGCCCCGACAGGCGCGTCTATGGCTACACCTTC.

In its sample, this clonotype was seen many times. The rearrangement joins TRBV7-2 to TRBJ2-5; 8 bases fit TRBD2. The length of the CDR3 is 14 residues. V lost 6 bases and J lost 8; bases outside the gene matches: 11. CDR1 and CDR2 (germline): SGHTA, FQGNSA. In DNA form, the CDR3 reads TGTGCCAGCAGTAGAAGTGGCGGGGGGATTACCCAGTACTTC. It specifies CASSRSGGGITQYF.

The chain carries TRBV12-2 and TRBJ2-7; TRBD1, the table's D call, was not compared with the DNA. TRBV12-2 is noted as a pseudogene. The CDR3 contains 17 residues. CDR3: CASRLASLRGLGSEQYF. The CDR3 DNA reads as TGTGCAAGTCGCCTTGCTTCCCTCAGGGGATTGGGTTCCGAGCAGTACTTC.

A few counts support this clonotype. The rearrangement joins TRBV30 to TRBJ2-3; a weak D match, TRBD2 (6 bases). This CDR3 is 14 amino acids long. The germline V gene has CDR1 GTSNPN and CDR2 SVGIG (reference sequence). V was pared by 2 bases and J by 2 bases, with 11 bases between. CDR3 protein: CAWSSGATTDTQYF. CDR3 nucleotides: TGTGCCTGGAGTTCGGGAGCAACCACAGATACGCAGTATTTT.

This clonotype was seen many times. The CDR3 spells CASSDPGGTDTQYF. CDR3 nucleotide sequence: TGCGCCAGCAGTGATCCCGGGGGCACAGATACGCAGTATTTT. The rearrangement links TRBV10-1 to TRBJ2-3, with D tentatively TRBD2 (5 bases). Germline values: CDR1 WNHNN, CDR2 SYGVQD (reference sequence). This CDR3 contains 14 residues. V lost 3 bases, J lost 1 base, and 8 bases lay in between.

At least ten counts were recorded for this clonotype. This CDR3 is CASSSGSGNEQFF. DNA of the CDR3: TGCGCCAGCAGCTCCGGTTCGGGTAATGAGCAGTTCTTC. This chain joins TRBV5-1 and TRBJ2-1, with D hard to call. The germline CDR1 and CDR2 sequences are SGHRS and YFSETQ. Trimming took off 3 bases at V and 7 bases at J, with 11 bases between the two ends. CDR3 length: 13 residues.

This clonotype came up many times. J is TRBJ2-2 and V is TRBV5-1; the D gene could be TRBD1 or TRBD2 (5 bases each). V gave up 0 bases and J gave up 1 base, with 13 bases separating them. CDR1 and CDR2 (germline): SGHRS, YFSETQ. The CDR3 loop spans 17 amino acids. This chain's CDR3 is CASSLARDRRNTGELFF. The CDR3 DNA follows: TGCGCCAGCAGCTTGGCTAGGGACCGGAGGAACACCGGGGAGCTGTTTTTT.

This clonotype was counted many times. The chain combines TRBV18 with TRBJ2-7; D not resolved. CDR1 is KGHSH and CDR2 is LQKENI in the germline V gene. V lost 3 bases to trimming and J lost 4 bases, with 13 bases between them. The CDR3 runs 14 residues. The CDR3 here is CASSPARVTYEQYF. The CDR3 nucleotides are TGTGCCAGCTCACCGGCACGCGTTACTTACGAGCAGTACTTC.

At least ten counts were recorded for this clonotype. The CDR3 protein is CASSLGQVQYF. Written as DNA, the CDR3 is TGTGCCAGCAGTCTAGGACAGGTGCAGTACTTC. The chain has TRBV28 and TRBJ2-7, with TRBD1 identical over 7 bases. CDR3 length equals 11 residues. Trimming at V came to 5 bases and at J to 9 bases, leaving 4 bases not matched to a gene. Germline V gene sequence: CDR1 MDHEN, CDR2 SYDVKM.

This clonotype was observed a handful of times. As DNA, the CDR3 is TGTGCCAGCAGTGCGCGGACAGCCTACGAGCAGTACTTC. It specifies CASSARTAYEQYF. The chain is built from TRBV2 and TRBJ2-7; D might be TRBD1 (6 bases). Germline assignment: CDR1 SNHLY and CDR2 FYNNEI. CDR3 length: 13 residues. Trimming took 4 bases from V and 2 from J, leaving 9 bases between them.

This clonotype was observed many times. The chain couples TRBV20-1 to TRBJ1-4; D uncertain. This CDR3 comprises 14 residues. Trimming left V 2 bases short and J 0 bases short, with 7 bases between. Germline V gene sequence: CDR1 DFQATT, CDR2 SNEGSKA (reference sequence). CDR3 coding DNA: TGCAGTGCTAGAAAAGCAGCAACTAATGAAAAACTGTTTTTT. It is translated as CSARKAATNEKLFF.

In this sample, this clonotype turned up many times. The chain is built from TRBV29-1 and TRBJ1-1; D is unclear. V lost 6 bases, J lost 5 bases, and 13 bases lay in between. The CDR3 loop spans 12 amino acids. From germline, CDR1 is SQVTM and CDR2 ANQGSEA. CDR3 nucleotides: TGCAGCGTGCTTGAAGGGAGTACTGAAGCTTTCTTT. Amino acid sequence: CSVLEGSTEAFF.

CDR3 sequence: CASNTRGRGTGELFF. Here the CDR3 DNA reads TGTGCCAGTAACACCCGAGGGAGGGGCACCGGGGAGCTGTTTTTT. This chain uses TRBV19 with TRBJ2-2, with 7 positions matching TRBD2. Per germline, CDR1 LNHDA and CDR2 SQIVND (reference sequence). The CDR3 spans 15 residues. Losses at the gene ends were 7 bases for V and 4 bases for J; bases not matched to a gene: 9.

This rearrangement joins TRBV20-1 to TRBJ2-7, with D possibly TRBD2 on 6 matching bases. Per the germline V gene, CDR1 is DFQATT and CDR2 is SNEGSKA (reference sequence). Trimming removed 5 bases at V and 0 bases at J, with 11 bases between. The CDR3 loop spans 13 amino acids. The CDR3 nucleotides are TGCAGTGCTTACGGGGGAAGCTCCTACGAGCAGTACTTC. Protein sequence: CSAYGGSSYEQYF.

Concerning this clonotype itself: Its ends do not fully match the called genes, so a read error is possible. V is TRBV20-1 and J is TRBJ2-3; D not resolved. The CDR3 totals 11 residues. CDR1 is DFQATT, CDR2 SNEGSKA, per germline (reference sequence). DNA for the CDR3: TGCTGTGCTATGTTTTCAGATACGCAGTACTTT. It specifies CCAMFSDTQYF.

V usage is TRBV6-1 and J usage is TRBJ2-1; possible D gene TRBD1, 7 bases. The J call is in doubt because the DNA end fits TRBJ2-5 better. Germline loops: CDR1 MNHNS, CDR2 SASEGT. The CDR3 runs to 16 residues. This CDR3 reads CASSAQLTGRGETQYF. The CDR3 bases are TGTGCCAGCAGTGCCCAGCTGACAGGGCGGGGAGAGACCCAGTACTTC.

At least ten counts were recorded for this clonotype. The chain joins TRBV5-1 to TRBJ1-6; TRBD1 agrees at 10 bases. This CDR3 region has 16 residues. Germline CDR1 SGHRS, CDR2 YFSETQ. J was trimmed by 10 bases and V by 4 bases; bases with no gene match: 11. CDR3 DNA sequence: TGCGCCAGCAGCCCCAGACCGGGACAGGGGCAATCACCCCTCCACTTT. This encodes CASSPRPGQGQSPLHF.